Shown below are 22 T cell receptor beta chains from a single sample sequenced in a study of cytomegalovirus exposure and HLA in healthy donors. PCR employed 60 Vbeta and 13 Jbeta primers. TCRdb's table, derived via immunoSEQ multiplex PCR, lists solely in-frame clones and lacks some. This sample has over 100,000 clones; 8.9% occur once, and the top ten carry 6.5% to 9%. Material for sequencing was PBMCs. The receptor set was obtained from a woman aged 40 to 50 in good health and CMV-seropositive.

This clone was seen a few times. This chain connects TRBV5-4 to TRBJ2-2, with 7 bases lining up with TRBD1. The J segment lost 2 bases and the V segment lost 3 bases, leaving 7 bases of the junction unmatched. In germline, CDR1 is SGHNT, CDR2 YYREEE (reference sequence). The CDR3 is made up of 16 amino acids. CDR3 nucleotides: TGTGCCAGCAGCTGGAACCACAGGGGTAACACCGGGGAGCTGTTTTTT. Protein product: CASSWNHRGNTGELFF.

This clone was seen a few times. The V gene is TRBV11-3, the J gene TRBJ2-5; 10 bases agree with TRBD2. Losses at the gene ends were 4 bases for V and 2 bases for J; bases not matched to a gene: 10. Germline CDR1 is SGHNT and CDR2 is YENEEA. CDR3 length: 17 amino acids. CDR3 DNA: TGTGCCAGCAGCTCCGGCCGGACTAGCGGAGCTCAAGAGACCCAGTACTTC. Its protein is CASSSGRTSGAQETQYF.

This clone showed up just a few times. V and J are TRBV19 and TRBJ2-7, with TRBD1 matching 10 bases. The CDR3 extends over 16 amino acids. Germline trimming cut 6 bases from V and 4 bases from J; bases unmatched to any gene: 12. The germline V gene encodes CDR1 LNHDA and CDR2 SQIVND (reference sequence). This CDR3 reads CASRGQGTQGTYEQYF. CDR3 nucleotides: TGTGCCAGTAGGGGACAGGGGACTCAAGGGACATACGAGCAGTACTTC.

Only a few counts were recorded for this clone. Within the sample, other DNA sequences also encode this same CDR3. V gene TRBV6-5 combines with J gene TRBJ1-1; 7 nucleotides match TRBD1. V shed 1 base and J 4 bases; nucleotides not matched to a gene: 6. The germline V gene encodes CDR1 MNHEY and CDR2 SVGAGI. The CDR3 spans 15 residues. The CDR3 coding sequence is TGTGCCAGCAGTTACTGGGACTCAGGGGGCACTGAAGCTTTCTTT. Protein product: CASSYWDSGGTEAFF.

The chain recombines TRBV19 with TRBJ1-4; possible D gene TRBD1, 5 bases. The CDR3 totals 13 residues. Germline CDR1 LNHDA, CDR2 SQIVND (reference sequence). Deletions cut 3 bases from V and 8 bases from J, with 10 bases between. This chain's CDR3 is CASSIPGGEKLFF. The DNA for the CDR3 is TGTGCCAGTAGTATCCCGGGGGGGGAAAAACTGTTTTTT.

This clone was counted between two and nine times. The chain uses TRBV5-1 and TRBJ1-2; weak D call: TRBD1 (6 bases). There are 13 residues in the CDR3. Trimming shortened V by 4 bases and J by 2 bases, and 9 bases separated the two germline ends. The germline gives CDR1 SGHRS, CDR2 YFSETQ. CDR3 sequence: CASSRTANYGYTF. The DNA for the CDR3 is TGCGCCAGCAGCCGGACAGCAAACTATGGCTACACCTTC.

This clone showed up just a few times. The V and J genes are TRBV19 and TRBJ2-3, with 12 bases identical to TRBD1. Germline V CDR1 and CDR2: LNHDA, SQIVND (reference sequence). With V trimmed by 7 bases and J by 4 bases, 6 bases remained unmatched. The CDR3 has 15 residues. The CDR3 DNA reads TGTGCCAGTAAACCGGGACAGGGGGCATCAGATACGCAGTATTTT. Residues: CASKPGQGASDTQYF.

The chain uses TRBV18 and TRBJ1-3, with D possibly being TRBD1 (5 bases). Germline V lookup: CDR1 KGHSH, CDR2 LQKENI. Deletions cut 0 bases from V and 0 bases from J, with 9 bases between. This CDR3 has 16 amino acids. The CDR3 loop reads CASSPPGQGSGNTIYF. The CDR3 DNA reads as TGTGCCAGCTCACCACCGGGGCAGGGCTCTGGAAACACCATATATTTT.

The rearrangement uses TRBV18 and TRBJ2-2, with D hard to call. The CDR3 sequence is 13 residues long. Germline CDR1 and CDR2: KGHSH and LQKENI. Trimming stripped 3 bases from V and 8 bases from J, with 10 bases between. In DNA form, the CDR3 reads TGTGCCAGCTCACCGGCTTCGGAGGGGGAGCTGTTTTTT. This sequence encodes CASSPASEGELFF.

V usage is TRBV5-5 and J usage is TRBJ2-7; 9 bases are a match to TRBD1. Germline CDR1 and CDR2: SGHKS and YYEKEE (reference sequence). J was trimmed by 6 bases and V by 0 bases; bases with no gene match: 4. The CDR3 sequence is 14 residues long. The CDR3 here is CASSLEGQGSEQYF. CDR3 in DNA: TGTGCCAGCAGCTTGGAGGGACAGGGTAGCGAGCAGTACTTC. The complete variable domain, with remaining parts taken from reference TRBV5-5 and TRBJ2-7, reads DAGVTQSPTHLIKTRGQQVTLRCSPISGHKSVSWYQQVLGQGPQFIFQYYEKEERGRGNFPDRFSARQFPNYSSELNVNALLLGDSALYLCASSLEGQGSEQYFGPGTRLTVT.

This clone has a handful of counts. The rearrangement uses TRBV2 and TRBJ1-4, with TRBD1 identical over 7 bases. CDR1 and CDR2 (germline): SNHLY, FYNNEI. Trimming removed 8 bases from V and 6 bases from J; junction bases left unmatched: 15. The CDR3 sequence is 16 residues long. The CDR3 coding sequence is TGTGCCAGCGGGAACGGACCGGGACAGAGCTATGAAAAACTGTTTTTT. Translation gives CASGNGPGQSYEKLFF.

This chain connects TRBV7-9 to TRBJ1-1; D remains unclear. The CDR3 extends over 15 amino acids. V was pared by 2 bases and J by 3 bases, with 13 bases between. Per germline, CDR1 SEHNR and CDR2 FQNEAQ (reference sequence). The CDR3 nucleotides read TGTGCCAGCAGCTTAAAGTCCTGGGAGGACACTGAAGCTTTCTTT. Encoded protein: CASSLKSWEDTEAFF.

This clone was picked up a small number of times. The V and J genes are TRBV6-5 and TRBJ2-3; TRBD1 might be the D (5 bases). The V and J ends lost 0 bases and 5 bases respectively, with 15 bases between them. Germline V lookup: CDR1 MNHEY, CDR2 SVGAGI. The CDR3 is 16 residues long. The CDR3 DNA reads as TGTGCCAGCAGTTACTCGACAGCACCAAACGAAGATACGCAGTATTTT. Protein: CASSYSTAPNEDTQYF.

This clone was observed a handful of times. Here the CDR3 reads CASTGQGNPNTGELFF. The CDR3 bases are TGTGCCAGCACGGGACAGGGCAACCCGAACACCGGGGAGCTGTTTTTT. This chain connects TRBV2 to TRBJ2-2; 9 nucleotides agree with TRBD1. With 7 bases clipped from V and 0 bases from J, the junction kept 6 bases outside the gene matches. CDR3 size: 16 residues. The V gene's germline CDR1 is SNHLY and CDR2 FYNNEI. Variable domain in full (rest from reference TRBV2 and TRBJ2-2): EPEVTQTPSHQVTQMGQEVILRCVPISNHLYFYWYRQILGQKVEFLVSFYNNEISEKSEIFDDQFSVERPDGSNFTLKIRSTKLEDSAMYFCASTGQGNPNTGELFFGEGSRLTVL.

The V call is TRBV27, the J call TRBJ1-6, with a possible D match to TRBD1 (6 bases). V lost 2 bases, J lost 1 base, and 15 bases lay in between. Looked up from germline, CDR1 is MNHEY and CDR2 is SMNVEV (reference sequence). There are 18 residues in the CDR3. CDR3 sequence reads: CASSLGRRGASYNSPLHF. The DNA for the CDR3 is TGTGCCAGCAGTTTAGGCCGGCGGGGGGCTTCCTATAATTCACCCCTCCACTTT.

Only a few counts were recorded for this clone. This chain uses TRBV9 with TRBJ2-6; D is perhaps TRBD1 (5 bases). CDR3 size: 15 residues. Trimming took 0 bases from V and 2 from J, leaving 6 bases between them. Germline V lookup: CDR1 SGDLS, CDR2 YYNGEE. The CDR3 region has the DNA TGTGCCAGCAGCGTAGAGACAGCTGGGGCCAACGTCCTGACTTTC. This sequence encodes CASSVETAGANVLTF.

Written as DNA, the CDR3 is TGTGCCAGCAGTGTGAGGGAAGGTGTGGGCACTGAAGCTTTCTTT. Protein sequence: CASSVREGVGTEAFF. This chain uses TRBV6-4 with TRBJ1-1; D call uncertain. V was clipped by 4 bases and J by 4 bases, with 16 bases between them. Germline lookup yields CDR1 MRHNA and CDR2 SNTAGT. This CDR3 has 15 amino acids.

In its sample, this clone was seen many times. The V call is TRBV9, the J call TRBJ1-2; 9 bases agree with TRBD1. Germline CDR1 is SGDLS and CDR2 is YYNGEE. The CDR3 is 15 residues long. V shed 0 bases and J 2 bases; nucleotides not matched to a gene: 2. The CDR3 DNA reads TGTGCCAGCAGCGTAGATGGGACAGGGAACTATGGCTACACCTTC. Amino acids: CASSVDGTGNYGYTF.

This clone has just a few counts. The chain carries TRBV5-4 and TRBJ2-3; perhaps TRBD2 as D (5 bases). The CDR3 consists of 13 residues. The germline V gene encodes CDR1 SGHNT and CDR2 YYREEE (reference sequence). Trimming removed 5 bases at V and 3 bases at J, with 10 bases between. CDR3 sequence: CASSTRDTDTQYF. The CDR3 bases are TGTGCCAGCAGTACTAGGGATACAGATACGCAGTATTTT.

The V call is TRBV5-1, the J call TRBJ2-4, with D perhaps TRBD1 (7 bases). The CDR3 covers 15 residues. V was cut by 4 bases and J by 6 bases, with 17 bases left in between. CDR1 is SGHRS and CDR2 is YFSETQ in the germline V gene. CDR3 region: CASSPRQGGANIQYF. In DNA, the CDR3 is TGCGCCAGCAGCCCCCGACAGGGAGGTGCAAACATTCAGTACTTC.

This clone turned up a few times. V and J are TRBV29-1 and TRBJ2-7; maybe TRBD1 (6 bases). V lost 4 bases, J lost 3 bases, and 19 bases lay in between. Per the germline V gene, CDR1 is SQVTM and CDR2 is ANQGSEA. This CDR3 has 15 amino acids. CDR3 bases: TGCAGCGTTGTTTTGGGGGCACGGACCCTCTACGAGCAGTACTTC. Its translation: CSVVLGARTLYEQYF.

This clone turned up a few times. The gene calls are TRBV29-1 and TRBJ1-2, with D possibly being TRBD1 (6 bases). V dropped 2 bases and J dropped 9 bases, with 16 bases sitting between them. This CDR3 comprises 13 residues. The V gene's germline CDR1 is SQVTM and CDR2 ANQGSEA. CDR3 nucleotide sequence: TGCAGCGTTGAATCTAGGGGGAGTGAGAGCTACACCTTC. Translating gives CSVESRGSESYTF. Full variable domain (remainder filled in from reference TRBV29-1 and TRBJ1-2): SAVISQKPSRDICQRGTSLTIQCQVDSQVTMMFWYRQQPGQSLTLIATANQGSEATYESGFVIDKFPISRPNLTFSTLTVSNMSPEDSSIYLCSVESRGSESYTFGSGTRLTVV.